One TCR beta chain is described in this entry. These data belong to a study of OX40 agonist ivuxolimab in advanced cancers. The CDR3 spans 15 residues. Trimming pared 0 bases from V and 2 bases from J, leaving 11 bases between. Germline CDR1 is SGDLS and CDR2 is YYNGEE. Some clones are missing from TCRdb's copy, which holds only in-frame ones; the method was immunoSEQ multiplex PCR. The data contain around 60,000 clones, around 80% of them singletons. The specimen was CD4+ or CD8+ T cells sorted from blood, collected in a trial of the OX40 agonist ivuxolimab. The sequence was obtained from an adult with an advanced solid tumor such as melanoma, head and neck, liver or kidney cancer. The chain carries TRBV9 and TRBJ1-2; possible D gene TRBD1, 6 bases. As DNA, the CDR3 is TGTGCCAGCAGCGTAGCTCGGGACAACAACTATGGCTACACCTTC. This gives the protein CASSVARDNNYGYTF.